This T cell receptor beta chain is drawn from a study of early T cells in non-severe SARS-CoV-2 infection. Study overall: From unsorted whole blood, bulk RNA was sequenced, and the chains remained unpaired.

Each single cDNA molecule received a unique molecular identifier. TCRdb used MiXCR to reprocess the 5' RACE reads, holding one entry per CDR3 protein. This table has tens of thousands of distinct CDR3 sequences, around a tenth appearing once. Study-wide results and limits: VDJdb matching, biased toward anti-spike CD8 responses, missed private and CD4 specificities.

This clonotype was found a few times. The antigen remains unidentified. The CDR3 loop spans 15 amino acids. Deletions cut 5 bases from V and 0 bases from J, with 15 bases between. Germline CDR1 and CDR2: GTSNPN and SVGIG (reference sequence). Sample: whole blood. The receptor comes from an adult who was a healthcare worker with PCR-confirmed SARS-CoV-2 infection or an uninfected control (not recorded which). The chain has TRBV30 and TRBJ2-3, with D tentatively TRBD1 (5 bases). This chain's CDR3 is CAWGKQVTSTDTQYF. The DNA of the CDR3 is TGTGCCTGGGGCAAACAGGTTACTAGCACAGATACGCAGTATTTT.